This T cell receptor beta chain was recorded in a study of cytotoxic CD8 clonotypes in ibrutinib-treated CLL. Overall study: Samples yielded averages of hundreds of thousands of productive templates and some 94,000 productive rearrangements. Study-wide findings and caveats: Clonality was higher at baseline than in age-matched healthy donors and tracked circulating CD8+ T-cell counts.

This clone appeared a single time. Its target is not known. Generated by immunoSEQ multiplex PCR, the TCRdb table keeps only in-frame clones and is missing some. The repertoire holds approximately 170,000 clones, nearly 90% seen once, with about 2.9% in the top ten. This sequence originates from a human donor with chronic lymphocytic leukemia. The source was PBMCs, collected at disease progression, from a patient treated with ibrutinib.

The CDR3 reads CASSLAGGLGTEAFF. For the CDR3, the DNA is TGTGCCAGCAGCTTGGCGGGCGGTCTTGGCACTGAAGCTTTCTTT. The chain has TRBV5-6 and TRBJ1-1; D remains ambiguous. CDR3 length: 15 residues. Trimming took off 0 bases at V and 4 bases at J, with 13 bases between the two ends. Germline CDR1 is SGHDT and CDR2 is YYEEEE.